The 23 T cell receptor beta chains reported below all come from one sample, sequenced in a study of vaccination and CD4 T cells after COVID-19. The antigens these receptors bind are not known. As for treatment: roughly ten-day PBMC culture with coronavirus spike peptide pools or control peptides (ViraFEST assay). Once obtained from cultured CD4+ T cells, the DNA was sequenced using the Oncomine TCR Beta short-read assay. TCRdb independently ran MiXCR on the PCR reads; one entry per CDR3 protein. The sample includes some 16,000 distinct CDR3 sequences, about two fifths of them seen just once. The specimen was CD4+ T cells from blood, cultured in vitro, collected after SARS-CoV-2 vaccination. Source of these receptors: a human donor who had recovered from COVID-19.

This clonotype was seen a few times. This chain links TRBV7-3 with TRBJ2-5; possibly TRBD2 for D (5 bases). Per the germline V gene, CDR1 is SGHTA and CDR2 is FQGTGA. Trimming removed 5 bases at V and 1 base at J, with 20 bases between. The CDR3 consists of 17 residues. As DNA, the CDR3 is TGTGCCAGCAGCCCCGGCTCCCGGACGACTACCCAAGAGACCCAGTACTTC. The encoded protein is CASSPGSRTTTQETQYF.

The CDR3 region has the DNA TGTGCCAGCAGCCAAGGACAGATTGAAAAACTGTTTTTT. Amino acid sequence: CASSQGQIEKLFF. This rearrangement joins TRBV28 to TRBJ1-4, with D maybe TRBD1 (6 bases). The germline gives CDR1 MDHEN, CDR2 SYDVKM. V lost 6 bases, J lost 7 bases, and 12 bases lay in between. This CDR3 is 13 amino acids long.

This clonotype is medium-sized. The chain links TRBV7-8 to TRBJ2-5, with TRBD2 identical over 12 bases. V was clipped by 5 bases and J by 5 bases; unmatched bases: 6. The CDR3 runs 15 residues. Germline values: CDR1 SGHVS, CDR2 FQNEAQ. The CDR3 protein is CASSVTSGSWETQYF. In DNA form, the CDR3 reads TGTGCCAGCAGCGTGACTAGCGGGAGTTGGGAGACCCAGTACTTC.

The chain combines TRBV10-3 with TRBJ2-5; 8 bases are shared with TRBD1. The CDR3 has 14 amino acids. Germline CDR1 is ENHRY and CDR2 is SYGVKD. Trimming took 11 bases from V and 0 from J; bases not matched to a gene: 8. In nucleotides, the CDR3 is TGTGCCTCACAAACAGGGGGATACCAAGAGACCCAGTACTTC. This codes for CASQTGGYQETQYF.

This clonotype occurred a few times. V gene TRBV20-1 combines with J gene TRBJ2-1, with D perhaps TRBD2 (6 bases). V gave up 2 bases and J gave up 6 bases, with 17 bases separating them. The CDR3 covers 15 residues. Germline V lookup: CDR1 DFQATT, CDR2 SNEGSKA (reference sequence). CDR3 sequence: CSARQSGRRGNEQFF. The CDR3 coding sequence is TGCAGTGCTAGACAATCCGGACGGAGGGGCAATGAGCAGTTCTTC.

The rearrangement joins TRBV7-2 to TRBJ2-7; 7 bases agree with TRBD2. Looked up from germline, CDR1 is SGHTA and CDR2 is FQGNSA. There are 13 residues in the CDR3. V trimming: 3 bases; J trimming: 7 bases; junction bases outside the gene matches: 6. CDR3 DNA sequence: TGTGCCAGCAGCTTTTATCCTAGCGGAGAGCAGTACTTC. This codes for CASSFYPSGEQYF.

This clonotype is classed as medium-sized. This rearrangement joins TRBV12-3 or TRBV12-4 to TRBJ2-2; 13 bases match TRBD2. The ends lost 2 bases at V and 6 bases at J; junction bases unmatched: 6. CDR3 size: 17 residues. CDR3 sequence (DNA): TGTGCCAGCAGTTTACTACTAGCGGGAGGGCCGGCCGGGGAGCTGTTTTTT. It specifies CASSLLLAGGPAGELFF.

The J gene is TRBJ2-1, the V gene TRBV25-1; no clear D. The ends were cut back, 3 bases at V and 6 bases at J, with 12 bases in the middle. Per germline, CDR1 MGHDK and CDR2 SYGVNS. The CDR3 runs to 14 residues. CDR3 sequence: CASSDPPTTNEQFF. In nucleotides, the CDR3 is TGTGCCAGCAGTGACCCTCCCACTACCAATGAGCAGTTCTTC. Based on the CDR3 plus reference TRBV25-1 and TRBJ2-1, the full variable domain is EADIYQTPRYLVIGTGKKITLECSQTMGHDKMYWYQQDPGMELHLIHYSYGVNSTEKGDLSSESTVSRIRTEHFPLTLESARPSHTSQYLCASSDPPTTNEQFFGPGTRLTVL.

The chain joins TRBV7-2 to TRBJ2-7, with 11 positions matching TRBD1. The junction had 4 bases not matched to a gene; V was cut back by 4 bases and J by 2 bases. The CDR3 is made up of 15 amino acids. CDR1 and CDR2 from the germline V gene are SGHTA and FQGNSA. The CDR3 reads CASSWRTGGAYEQYF. The CDR3 bases are TGTGCCAGCAGCTGGAGGACAGGGGGCGCCTACGAGCAGTACTTC.

This clonotype was detected only a few times. The chain employs TRBV6-1 and TRBJ2-7; D gene unclear. This CDR3 comprises 14 residues. CDR1 is MNHNS and CDR2 is SASEGT in the germline V gene. The V gene lost 7 bases and the J gene lost 0 bases, with 13 bases spanning the gap. Here the CDR3 DNA reads TGTGCCAGCAAGGATTACACCGACTCCTACGAGCAGTACTTC. Translating gives CASKDYTDSYEQYF.

J is TRBJ1-2 and V is TRBV7-2; D call uncertain. V was shortened by 1 base and J by 7 bases, with 13 bases between the two germline ends. Germline CDR1 and CDR2: SGHTA and FQGNSA. This CDR3 comprises 14 residues. The DNA for the CDR3 is TGTGCCAGCAGCTTAGTTTCCCAGTTACCTGGCTACACCTTC. It translates to CASSLVSQLPGYTF.

This clonotype showed up just a few times. V and J are TRBV7-8 and TRBJ1-5, with D perhaps matching TRBD1 (5 bases). Trimming took 1 base from V and 2 from J, leaving 9 bases between them. CDR3 length: 15 residues. Germline assignment: CDR1 SGHVS and CDR2 FQNEAQ. The CDR3 nucleotides read TGTGCCAGCAGCTTAGGGGGCAGGGGCAATCAGCCCCAGCATTTT. Protein: CASSLGGRGNQPQHF.

This rearrangement joins TRBV2 to TRBJ2-7; no firm D call. Germline V gene data show CDR1 as SNHLY and CDR2 as FYNNEI. Trimming took 10 bases from V and 0 from J, leaving 16 bases between them. The CDR3 has 14 amino acids. CDR3 sequence (DNA): TGTGCCAACATAGCAGGTATGAGCTCCTACGAGCAGTACTTC. Amino acids: CANIAGMSSYEQYF.

In this sample, this clonotype turned up a few times. The chain links TRBV6-2 or TRBV6-3 to TRBJ2-3, with D maybe TRBD1 (5 bases). Germline V gives CDR1 MNHEY, CDR2 SVGEGT. V was pared by 3 bases and J by 0 bases, with 10 bases between. The CDR3 has 15 residues. The CDR3 is CASSYVQASTDTQYF. The CDR3 region has the DNA TGTGCCAGCAGTTATGTACAGGCTAGCACAGATACGCAGTATTTT.

This chain joins TRBV11-2 and TRBJ1-1; D is possibly TRBD1 (6 bases). V lost 1 base and J lost 4, with 16 bases in between. The CDR3 has 16 amino acids. Looked up from germline, CDR1 is SGHAT and CDR2 is FQNNGV. The CDR3, as DNA: TGTGCCAGCAGCTTAGCGGAGGGTAGGGGGACCACTGAAGCTTTCTTT. Amino acids: CASSLAEGRGTTEAFF.

The rearrangement links TRBV7-2 to TRBJ2-5; tentatively, D is TRBD1 (5 bases). Trimming removed 4 bases at V and 2 bases at J, with 14 bases between. Germline lookup yields CDR1 SGHTA and CDR2 FQGNSA. This CDR3 is 15 amino acids long. The CDR3 protein is CASSSYSDRQETQYF. CDR3 bases: TGTGCCAGCAGCTCTTACTCCGACAGACAAGAGACCCAGTACTTC.

The gene calls are TRBV12-3 or TRBV12-4 and TRBJ2-7, with D maybe TRBD1 (5 bases). The CDR3 covers 14 residues. With 3 bases removed from V and 5 bases from J, the gap between germline ends came to 14 bases. This chain's CDR3 is CASSLGQSWDEQYF. CDR3 DNA: TGTGCCAGCAGTTTGGGGCAGTCGTGGGACGAGCAGTACTTC.

This clonotype was counted a few times. This chain connects TRBV27 to TRBJ1-1; a weak D match, TRBD1 (5 bases). Trimming stripped 2 bases from V and 4 bases from J, with 11 bases between. CDR1 MNHEY and CDR2 SMNVEV come from the germline V gene (reference sequence). The CDR3 extends over 14 amino acids. The CDR3 protein is CASSLSGGGTEAFF. Written as DNA, the CDR3 is TGTGCCAGCAGTTTAAGTGGGGGTGGCACTGAAGCTTTCTTT.

This clonotype was observed a handful of times. V usage is TRBV7-9 and J usage is TRBJ1-2; possible D gene TRBD1, 5 bases. This CDR3 region has 13 residues. Trimming took 5 bases from V and 3 from J, leaving 10 bases between them. Germline lookup yields CDR1 SEHNR and CDR2 FQNEAQ (reference sequence). The CDR3 spells CASSKDSYYGYTF. CDR3 sequence (DNA): TGTGCCAGCAGCAAAGACAGCTACTATGGCTACACCTTC.

This clonotype has just a few counts. CDR3 residues: CASKKIGSTKGSQYF. As DNA, the CDR3 is TGTGCCAGCAAAAAGATTGGTTCCACGAAGGGGTCCCAGTACTTC. This sequence joins TRBV6-2 or TRBV6-3 and TRBJ2-5; possibly TRBD1 for D (5 bases). Germline CDR1 is MNHEY and CDR2 is SVGEGT. Trimming removed 7 bases from V and 9 bases from J, with 24 bases in between. This CDR3 is 15 amino acids long.

This clonotype was seen a few times. The rearrangement joins TRBV6-1 to TRBJ2-5, with D uncertain. The germline V and J ends were trimmed by 6 bases and 1 base, with 9 bases remaining between them. The CDR3 is made up of 13 amino acids. From germline, CDR1 is MNHNS and CDR2 SASEGT. CDR3 sequence (DNA): TGTGCCAGCAGGGGAACGGTCCAAGAGACCCAGTACTTC. It codes for CASRGTVQETQYF.

The chain employs TRBV20-1 and TRBJ2-3; 10 bases match TRBD2. J gave up 4 bases and V 3 bases, and 7 bases lay outside the gene matches. Germline V lookup: CDR1 DFQATT, CDR2 SNEGSKA (reference sequence). There are 15 residues in the CDR3. The DNA of the CDR3 is TGCAGTGCTAGTGACCCGCTAGCGGGAGCAGATACGCAGTATTTT. The encoded protein is CSASDPLAGADTQYF.

The rearrangement uses TRBV28 and TRBJ1-5; no reliable D call. CDR1 and CDR2 from the germline V gene are MDHEN and SYDVKM. This CDR3 region has 12 residues. Deletions cut 6 bases from V and 11 bases from J, with 14 bases between. The CDR3: CASRDDPEAQHF. The CDR3 DNA reads TGTGCCAGCAGGGACGACCCCGAGGCCCAGCATTTT.